The 6 T cell receptor beta chains below were found in one sample sequenced in a study of technical replicates of blood from a handful of donors. Assay used: immunoSEQ multiplex PCR; TCRdb lists only in-frame clones, some missing. The data hold about 49,000 clones, with 90% to 95% observed a single time. The sample consisted of PBMCs. The receptor source for this set is a human donor in good health. Some clones in this sample may be carry-over from other donors' samples.

The chain is built from TRBV9 and TRBJ1-3; D is perhaps TRBD1 (5 bases). Deletions cut 4 bases from V and 6 bases from J, with 17 bases between. The CDR3 totals 15 residues. Germline CDR1 SGDLS, CDR2 YYNGEE. CDR3 coding DNA: TGTGCCAGCAGCTTACAGGATGGGTGGGCAAACACCATATATTTT. Translating gives CASSLQDGWANTIYF.

V gene TRBV12-5 combines with J gene TRBJ2-1; D unclear. CDR1 is LGHNT, CDR2 FRNRAP, per germline. The germline V and J ends were trimmed by 0 bases and 9 bases, with 6 bases remaining between them. The CDR3 is made up of 12 amino acids. The CDR3 DNA reads TGTGCTAGTGGTTTGGTAATTCGTGAGCAGTTCTTC. Translating gives CASGLVIREQFF.

The chain has TRBV7-8 and TRBJ2-5, with 7 bases matching TRBD2. CDR3 length equals 13 residues. Germline values: CDR1 SGHVS, CDR2 FQNEAQ. V shed 2 bases and J 5 bases; nucleotides not matched to a gene: 2. CDR3 protein: CASSLREGETQYF. CDR3 nucleotides: TGTGCCAGCAGCTTAAGGGAGGGCGAGACCCAGTACTTC.

The V call is TRBV19, the J call TRBJ1-1; a weak D match, TRBD1 (5 bases). Deletions cut 2 bases from V and 1 base from J, with 8 bases between. The CDR3 spans 14 residues. In germline, CDR1 is LNHDA, CDR2 SQIVND (reference sequence). The CDR3 DNA is TGTGCCAGTAGTATAACGGGGGGGAACACTGAAGCTTTCTTT. This codes for CASSITGGNTEAFF.

V usage is TRBV10-3 and J usage is TRBJ1-3; D is ambiguous. Germline V gene data show CDR1 as ENHRY and CDR2 as SYGVKD. This CDR3 has 16 residues. Trimming pared 0 bases from V and 3 bases from J, leaving 12 bases between. DNA of the CDR3: TGTGCCATCAGTGAGTCGACTCGAGGGCTTGGAAACACCATATATTTT. This gives the protein CAISESTRGLGNTIYF.

This clone was picked up a small number of times. The chain has TRBV25-1 and TRBJ2-3; TRBD2 matches 10 bases. Germline V gene sequence: CDR1 MGHDK, CDR2 SYGVNS. The J segment lost 3 bases and the V segment lost 2 bases, leaving 8 bases of the junction unmatched. The CDR3 consists of 17 residues. DNA for the CDR3: TGTGCCAGCAGTGAAGCGTTGGGAGCGGGAGGGACAGATACGCAGTATTTT. Its protein product is CASSEALGAGGTDTQYF.